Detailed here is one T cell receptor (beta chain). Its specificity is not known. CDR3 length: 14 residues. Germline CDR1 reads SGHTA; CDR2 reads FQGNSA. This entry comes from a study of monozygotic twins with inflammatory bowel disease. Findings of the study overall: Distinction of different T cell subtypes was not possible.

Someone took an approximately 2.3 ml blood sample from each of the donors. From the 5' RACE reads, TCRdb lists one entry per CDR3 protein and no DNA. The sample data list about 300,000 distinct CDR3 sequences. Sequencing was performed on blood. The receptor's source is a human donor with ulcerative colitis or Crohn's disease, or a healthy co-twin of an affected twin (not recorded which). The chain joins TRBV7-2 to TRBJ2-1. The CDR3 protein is CASSPHTKGNEQFF.